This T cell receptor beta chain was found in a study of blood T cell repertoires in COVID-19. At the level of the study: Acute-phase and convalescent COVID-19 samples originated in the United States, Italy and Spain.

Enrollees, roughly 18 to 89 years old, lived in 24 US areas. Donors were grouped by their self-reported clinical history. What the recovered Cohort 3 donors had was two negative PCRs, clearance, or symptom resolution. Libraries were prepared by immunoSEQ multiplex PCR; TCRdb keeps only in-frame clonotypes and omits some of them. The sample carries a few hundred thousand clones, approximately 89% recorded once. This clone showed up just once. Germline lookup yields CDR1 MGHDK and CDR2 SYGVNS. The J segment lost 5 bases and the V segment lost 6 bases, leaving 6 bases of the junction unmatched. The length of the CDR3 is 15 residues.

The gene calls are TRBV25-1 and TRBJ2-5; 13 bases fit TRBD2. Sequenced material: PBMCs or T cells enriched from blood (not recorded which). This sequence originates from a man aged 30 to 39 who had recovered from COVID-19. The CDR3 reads CASRETSGGRETQYF. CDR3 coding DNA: TGTGCCAGCAGAGAGACTAGCGGGGGGCGGGAGACCCAGTACTTC.